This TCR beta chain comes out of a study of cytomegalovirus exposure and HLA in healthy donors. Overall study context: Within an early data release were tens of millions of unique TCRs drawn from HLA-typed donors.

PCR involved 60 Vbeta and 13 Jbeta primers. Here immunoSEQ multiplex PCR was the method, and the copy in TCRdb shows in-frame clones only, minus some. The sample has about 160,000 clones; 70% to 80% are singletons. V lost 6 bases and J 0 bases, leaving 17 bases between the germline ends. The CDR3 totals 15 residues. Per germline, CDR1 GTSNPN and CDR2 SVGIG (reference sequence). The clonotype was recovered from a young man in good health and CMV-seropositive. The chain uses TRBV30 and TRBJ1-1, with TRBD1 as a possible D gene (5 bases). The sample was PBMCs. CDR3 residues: CACRQGKRMNTEAFF. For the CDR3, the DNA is TGTGCCTGCCGGCAGGGAAAAAGGATGAACACTGAAGCTTTCTTT. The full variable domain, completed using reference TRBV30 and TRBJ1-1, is SQTIHQWPATLVQPVGSPLSLECTVEGTSNPNLYWYRQAAGRGLQLLFYSVGIGQISSEVPQNLSASRPQDRQFILSSKKLLLSDSGFYLCACRQGKRMNTEAFFGQGTRLTVV.